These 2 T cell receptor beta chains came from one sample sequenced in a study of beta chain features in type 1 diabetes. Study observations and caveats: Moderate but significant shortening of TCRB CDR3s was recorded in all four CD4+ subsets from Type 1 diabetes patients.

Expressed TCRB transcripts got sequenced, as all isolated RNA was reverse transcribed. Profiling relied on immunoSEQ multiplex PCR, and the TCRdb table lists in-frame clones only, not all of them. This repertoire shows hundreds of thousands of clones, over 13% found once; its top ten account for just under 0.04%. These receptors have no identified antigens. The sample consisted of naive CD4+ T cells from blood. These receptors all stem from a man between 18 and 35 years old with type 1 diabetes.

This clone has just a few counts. The CDR3 region has the DNA TGTGCCAGCAACTTAAGCCGACAGGAACCCTACGAGCAGTACTTC. Translation gives CASNLSRQEPYEQYF. The gene calls are TRBV21-1 and TRBJ2-7; the tabulated D call, TRBD1, remains unverified against the DNA. TRBV21-1 is annotated as a pseudogene. The CDR3 has 15 residues.

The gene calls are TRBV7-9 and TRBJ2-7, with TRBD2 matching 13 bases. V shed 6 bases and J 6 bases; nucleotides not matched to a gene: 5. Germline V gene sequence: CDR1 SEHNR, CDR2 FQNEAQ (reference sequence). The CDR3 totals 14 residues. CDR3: CASRGTSGRVEQYF. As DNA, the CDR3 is TGTGCCAGCAGGGGAACTAGCGGGAGGGTCGAGCAGTACTTC.